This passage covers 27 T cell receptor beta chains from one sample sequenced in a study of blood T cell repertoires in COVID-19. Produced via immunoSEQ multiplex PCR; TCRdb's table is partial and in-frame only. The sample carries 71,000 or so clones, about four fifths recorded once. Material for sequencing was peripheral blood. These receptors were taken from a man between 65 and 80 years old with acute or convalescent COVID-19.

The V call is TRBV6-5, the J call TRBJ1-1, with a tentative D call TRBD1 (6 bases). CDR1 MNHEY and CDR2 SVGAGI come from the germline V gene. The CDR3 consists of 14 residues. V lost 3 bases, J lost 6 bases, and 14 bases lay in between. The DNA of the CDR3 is TGTGCCAGCAGTTATACTACAGGGAGTTCTGAAGCTTTCTTT. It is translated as CASSYTTGSSEAFF.

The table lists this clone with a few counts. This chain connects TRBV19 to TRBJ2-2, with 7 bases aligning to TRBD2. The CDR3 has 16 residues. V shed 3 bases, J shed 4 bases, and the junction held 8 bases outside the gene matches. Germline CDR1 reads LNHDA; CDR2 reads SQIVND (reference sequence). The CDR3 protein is CASSIYRGGPTGELFF. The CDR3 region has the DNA TGTGCCAGTAGTATTTACCGGGGAGGGCCCACCGGGGAGCTGTTTTTT. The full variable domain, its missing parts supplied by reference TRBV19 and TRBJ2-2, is DGGITQSPKYLFRKEGQNVTLSCEQNLNHDAMYWYRQDPGQGLRLIYYSQIVNDFQKGDIAEGYSVSREKKESFPLTVTSAQKNPTAFYLCASSIYRGGPTGELFFGEGSRLTVL.

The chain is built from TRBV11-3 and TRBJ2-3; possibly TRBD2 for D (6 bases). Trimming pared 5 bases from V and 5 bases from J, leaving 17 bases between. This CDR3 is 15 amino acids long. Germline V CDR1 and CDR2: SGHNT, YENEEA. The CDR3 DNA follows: TGTGCCAGCAGCCGCACACTAGCCACGAGAGATACGCAGTATTTT. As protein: CASSRTLATRDTQYF.

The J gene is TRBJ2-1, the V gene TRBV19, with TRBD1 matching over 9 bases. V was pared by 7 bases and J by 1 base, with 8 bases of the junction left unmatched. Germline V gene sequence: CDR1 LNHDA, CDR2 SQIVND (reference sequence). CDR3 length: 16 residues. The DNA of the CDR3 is TGTGCCAGTACGCGTACCGGGACAGGGTCCTACAATGAGCAGTTCTTC. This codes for CASTRTGTGSYNEQFF.

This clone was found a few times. The chain's CDR3 is CASSPGTLNTEAFF. The CDR3 coding sequence is TGTGCCAGTAGTCCCGGGACACTGAACACTGAAGCTTTCTTT. The rearrangement joins TRBV19 to TRBJ1-1, with D maybe TRBD1 (6 bases). V lost 5 bases, J lost 0 bases, and 10 bases lay in between. Germline CDR1 LNHDA, CDR2 SQIVND (reference sequence). The CDR3 is 14 residues long.

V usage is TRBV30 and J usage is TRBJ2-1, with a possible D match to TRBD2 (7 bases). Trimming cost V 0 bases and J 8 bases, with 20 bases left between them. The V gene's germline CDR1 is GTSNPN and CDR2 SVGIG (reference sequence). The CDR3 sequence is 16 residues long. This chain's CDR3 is CAWSVRAGEGFDEQFF. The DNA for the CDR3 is TGTGCCTGGAGTGTAAGGGCAGGGGAGGGGTTCGATGAGCAGTTCTTC.

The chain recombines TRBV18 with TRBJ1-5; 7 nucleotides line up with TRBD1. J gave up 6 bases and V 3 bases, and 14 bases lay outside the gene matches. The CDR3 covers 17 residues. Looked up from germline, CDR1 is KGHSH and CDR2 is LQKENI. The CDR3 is CASSPRAGRGEGQPQHF. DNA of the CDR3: TGTGCCAGCTCACCCCGGGCGGGCAGGGGGGAAGGTCAGCCCCAGCATTTT.

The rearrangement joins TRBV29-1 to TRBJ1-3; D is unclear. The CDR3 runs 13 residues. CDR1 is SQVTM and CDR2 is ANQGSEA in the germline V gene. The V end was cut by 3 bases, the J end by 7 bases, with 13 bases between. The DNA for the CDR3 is TGCAGCGTTGAGGATGGTGTCGGGAACACCATATATTTT. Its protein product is CSVEDGVGNTIYF.

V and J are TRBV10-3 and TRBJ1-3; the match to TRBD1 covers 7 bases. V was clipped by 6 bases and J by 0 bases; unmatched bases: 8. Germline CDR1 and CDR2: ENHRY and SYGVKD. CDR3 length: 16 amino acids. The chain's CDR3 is CAISGGQTSSGNTIYF. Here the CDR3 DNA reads TGTGCCATCAGCGGGGGACAGACAAGCTCTGGAAACACCATATATTTT.

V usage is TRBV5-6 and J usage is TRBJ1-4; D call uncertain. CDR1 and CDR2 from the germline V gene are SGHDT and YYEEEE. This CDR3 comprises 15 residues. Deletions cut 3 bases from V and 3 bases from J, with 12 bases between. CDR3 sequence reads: CASSSRGSPNEKLFF. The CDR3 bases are TGTGCCAGCAGCTCCCGAGGGTCCCCTAATGAAAAACTGTTTTTT.

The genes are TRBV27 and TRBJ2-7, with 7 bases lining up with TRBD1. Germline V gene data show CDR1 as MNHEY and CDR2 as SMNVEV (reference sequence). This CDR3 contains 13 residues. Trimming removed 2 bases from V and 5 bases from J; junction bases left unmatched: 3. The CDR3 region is CASSLTGVNEQYF. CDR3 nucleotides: TGTGCCAGCAGTTTAACAGGGGTGAACGAGCAGTACTTC.

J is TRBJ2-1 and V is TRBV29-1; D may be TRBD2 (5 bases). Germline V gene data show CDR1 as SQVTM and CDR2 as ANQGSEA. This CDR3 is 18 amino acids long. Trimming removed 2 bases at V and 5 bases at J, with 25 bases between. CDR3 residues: CSVERGSARAFANNEQFF. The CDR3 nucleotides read TGCAGCGTTGAACGAGGGTCCGCTAGGGCTTTCGCGAACAATGAGCAGTTCTTC.

The CDR3 is CASSYVLAESDTQYF. For the CDR3, the DNA is TGTGCCAGCAGTTACGTGTTAGCGGAATCCGATACGCAGTATTTT. The chain combines TRBV6-6 with TRBJ2-3, with D perhaps matching TRBD2 (6 bases). The CDR3 extends over 15 amino acids. Germline V gives CDR1 MNHNY, CDR2 SVGAGI (reference sequence). The V gene lost 2 bases and the J gene lost 6 bases, with 15 bases spanning the gap.

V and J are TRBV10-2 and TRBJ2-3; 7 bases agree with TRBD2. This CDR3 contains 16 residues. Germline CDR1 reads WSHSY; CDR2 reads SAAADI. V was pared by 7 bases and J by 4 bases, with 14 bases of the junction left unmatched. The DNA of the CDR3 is TGCGCCAGCAACCGTAAGGGGAGGGCGGTTGCAGATACGCAGTATTTT. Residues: CASNRKGRAVADTQYF.

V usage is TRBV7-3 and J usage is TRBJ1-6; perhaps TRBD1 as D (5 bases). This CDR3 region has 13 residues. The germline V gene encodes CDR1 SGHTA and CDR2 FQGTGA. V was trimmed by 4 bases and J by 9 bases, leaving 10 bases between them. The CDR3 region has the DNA TGTGCCAGCAGCTCCCTTAGGGGTTCACCCCTCCACTTT. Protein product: CASSSLRGSPLHF.

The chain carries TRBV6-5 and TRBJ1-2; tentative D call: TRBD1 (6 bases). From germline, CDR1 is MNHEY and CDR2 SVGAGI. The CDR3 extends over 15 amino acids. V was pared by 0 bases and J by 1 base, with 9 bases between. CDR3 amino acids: CASSYSGGLNYGYTF. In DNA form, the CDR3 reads TGTGCCAGCAGTTACTCTGGGGGCCTTAACTATGGCTACACCTTC.

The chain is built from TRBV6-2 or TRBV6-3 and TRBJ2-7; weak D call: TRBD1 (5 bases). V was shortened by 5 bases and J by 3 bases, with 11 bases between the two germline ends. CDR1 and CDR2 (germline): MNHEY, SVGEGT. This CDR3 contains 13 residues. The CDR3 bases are TGTGCCAGCAGTACAGGACCGTACTACGAGCAGTACTTC. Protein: CASSTGPYYEQYF.

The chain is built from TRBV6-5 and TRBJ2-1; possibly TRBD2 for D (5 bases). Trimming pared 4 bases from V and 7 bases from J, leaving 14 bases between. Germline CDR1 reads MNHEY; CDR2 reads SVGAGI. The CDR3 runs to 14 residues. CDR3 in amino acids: CASSSYRPGNEQFF. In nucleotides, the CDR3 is TGTGCCAGCAGTTCCTACCGGCCGGGGAATGAGCAGTTCTTC.

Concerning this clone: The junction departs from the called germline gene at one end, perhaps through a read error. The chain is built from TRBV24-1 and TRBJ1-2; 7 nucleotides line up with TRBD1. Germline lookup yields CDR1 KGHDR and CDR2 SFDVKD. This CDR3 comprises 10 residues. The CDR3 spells CATSEQGGNF. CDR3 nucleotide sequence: TGTGCCACCAGTGAGCAGGGGGGTAACTTC.

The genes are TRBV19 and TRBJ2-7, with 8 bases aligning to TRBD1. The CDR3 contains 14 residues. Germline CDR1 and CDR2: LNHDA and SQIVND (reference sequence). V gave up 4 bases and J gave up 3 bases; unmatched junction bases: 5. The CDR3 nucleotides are TGTGCCAGTAGTAGAACAGGGGGAGGCTACGAGCAGTACTTC. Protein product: CASSRTGGGYEQYF.

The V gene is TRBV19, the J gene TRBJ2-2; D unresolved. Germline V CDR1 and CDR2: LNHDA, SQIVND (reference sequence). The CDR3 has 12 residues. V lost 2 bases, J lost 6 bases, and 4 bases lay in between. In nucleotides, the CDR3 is TGTGCCAGTAGTATATCCTCCGGGGAGCTGTTTTTT. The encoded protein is CASSISSGELFF.

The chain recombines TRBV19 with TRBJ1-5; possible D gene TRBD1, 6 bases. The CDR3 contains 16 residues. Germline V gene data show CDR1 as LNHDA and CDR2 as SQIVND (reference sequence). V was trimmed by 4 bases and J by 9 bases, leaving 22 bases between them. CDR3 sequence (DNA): TGTGCCAGTAGTAAAAAGAGGACAGCTAGCGGGGGGCCCCAGCATTTT. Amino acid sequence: CASSKKRTASGGPQHF.

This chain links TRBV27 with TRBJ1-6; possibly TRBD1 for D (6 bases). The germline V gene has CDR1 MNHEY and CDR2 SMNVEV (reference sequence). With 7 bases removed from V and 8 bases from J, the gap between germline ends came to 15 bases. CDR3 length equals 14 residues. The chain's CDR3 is CASTPWGPDSPLHF. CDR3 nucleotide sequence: TGTGCCAGCACCCCATGGGGGCCCGATTCACCCCTCCACTTT.

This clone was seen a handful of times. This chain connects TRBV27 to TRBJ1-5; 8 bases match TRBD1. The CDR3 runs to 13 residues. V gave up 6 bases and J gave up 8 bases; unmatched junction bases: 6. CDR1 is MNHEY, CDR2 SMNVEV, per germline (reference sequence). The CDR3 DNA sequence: TGTGCCAGCAGGAGACAGGGGAAGAAGCCCCAGCATTTT. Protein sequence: CASRRQGKKPQHF.

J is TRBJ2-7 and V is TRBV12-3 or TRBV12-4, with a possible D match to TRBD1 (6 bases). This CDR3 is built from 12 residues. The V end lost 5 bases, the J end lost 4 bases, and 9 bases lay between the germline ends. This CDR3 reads CASSHRVYEQYF. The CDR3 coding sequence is TGTGCCAGCAGTCACAGGGTGTACGAGCAGTACTTC.

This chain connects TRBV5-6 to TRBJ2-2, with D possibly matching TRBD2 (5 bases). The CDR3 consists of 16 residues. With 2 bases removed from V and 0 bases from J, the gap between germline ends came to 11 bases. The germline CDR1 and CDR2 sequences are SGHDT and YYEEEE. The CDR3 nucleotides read TGTGCCAGCAGCTTCACCGCCGGGACGAACACCGGGGAGCTGTTTTTT. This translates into CASSFTAGTNTGELFF. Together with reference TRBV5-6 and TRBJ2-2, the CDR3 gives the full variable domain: DAGVTQSPTHLIKTRGQQVTLRCSPKSGHDTVSWYQQALGQGPQFIFQYYEEEERQRGNFPDRFSGHQFPNYSSELNVNALLLGDSALYLCASSFTAGTNTGELFFGEGSRLTVL.

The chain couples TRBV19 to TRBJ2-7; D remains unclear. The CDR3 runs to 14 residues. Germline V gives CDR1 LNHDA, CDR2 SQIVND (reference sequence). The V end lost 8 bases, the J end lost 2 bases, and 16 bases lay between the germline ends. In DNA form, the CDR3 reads TGTGCCAGTCGCGTCAAAGATGGGCCCTACGAGCAGTACTTC. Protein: CASRVKDGPYEQYF.